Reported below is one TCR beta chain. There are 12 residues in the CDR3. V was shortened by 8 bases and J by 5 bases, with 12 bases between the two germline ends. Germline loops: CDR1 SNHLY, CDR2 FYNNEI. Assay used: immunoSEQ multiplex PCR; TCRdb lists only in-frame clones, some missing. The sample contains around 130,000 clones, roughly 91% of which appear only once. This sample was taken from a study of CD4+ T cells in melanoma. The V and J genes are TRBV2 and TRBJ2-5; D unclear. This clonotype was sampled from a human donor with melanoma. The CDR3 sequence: CASGRAQETQYF. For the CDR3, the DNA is TGTGCCAGCGGACGAGCCCAGGAGACCCAGTACTTC.